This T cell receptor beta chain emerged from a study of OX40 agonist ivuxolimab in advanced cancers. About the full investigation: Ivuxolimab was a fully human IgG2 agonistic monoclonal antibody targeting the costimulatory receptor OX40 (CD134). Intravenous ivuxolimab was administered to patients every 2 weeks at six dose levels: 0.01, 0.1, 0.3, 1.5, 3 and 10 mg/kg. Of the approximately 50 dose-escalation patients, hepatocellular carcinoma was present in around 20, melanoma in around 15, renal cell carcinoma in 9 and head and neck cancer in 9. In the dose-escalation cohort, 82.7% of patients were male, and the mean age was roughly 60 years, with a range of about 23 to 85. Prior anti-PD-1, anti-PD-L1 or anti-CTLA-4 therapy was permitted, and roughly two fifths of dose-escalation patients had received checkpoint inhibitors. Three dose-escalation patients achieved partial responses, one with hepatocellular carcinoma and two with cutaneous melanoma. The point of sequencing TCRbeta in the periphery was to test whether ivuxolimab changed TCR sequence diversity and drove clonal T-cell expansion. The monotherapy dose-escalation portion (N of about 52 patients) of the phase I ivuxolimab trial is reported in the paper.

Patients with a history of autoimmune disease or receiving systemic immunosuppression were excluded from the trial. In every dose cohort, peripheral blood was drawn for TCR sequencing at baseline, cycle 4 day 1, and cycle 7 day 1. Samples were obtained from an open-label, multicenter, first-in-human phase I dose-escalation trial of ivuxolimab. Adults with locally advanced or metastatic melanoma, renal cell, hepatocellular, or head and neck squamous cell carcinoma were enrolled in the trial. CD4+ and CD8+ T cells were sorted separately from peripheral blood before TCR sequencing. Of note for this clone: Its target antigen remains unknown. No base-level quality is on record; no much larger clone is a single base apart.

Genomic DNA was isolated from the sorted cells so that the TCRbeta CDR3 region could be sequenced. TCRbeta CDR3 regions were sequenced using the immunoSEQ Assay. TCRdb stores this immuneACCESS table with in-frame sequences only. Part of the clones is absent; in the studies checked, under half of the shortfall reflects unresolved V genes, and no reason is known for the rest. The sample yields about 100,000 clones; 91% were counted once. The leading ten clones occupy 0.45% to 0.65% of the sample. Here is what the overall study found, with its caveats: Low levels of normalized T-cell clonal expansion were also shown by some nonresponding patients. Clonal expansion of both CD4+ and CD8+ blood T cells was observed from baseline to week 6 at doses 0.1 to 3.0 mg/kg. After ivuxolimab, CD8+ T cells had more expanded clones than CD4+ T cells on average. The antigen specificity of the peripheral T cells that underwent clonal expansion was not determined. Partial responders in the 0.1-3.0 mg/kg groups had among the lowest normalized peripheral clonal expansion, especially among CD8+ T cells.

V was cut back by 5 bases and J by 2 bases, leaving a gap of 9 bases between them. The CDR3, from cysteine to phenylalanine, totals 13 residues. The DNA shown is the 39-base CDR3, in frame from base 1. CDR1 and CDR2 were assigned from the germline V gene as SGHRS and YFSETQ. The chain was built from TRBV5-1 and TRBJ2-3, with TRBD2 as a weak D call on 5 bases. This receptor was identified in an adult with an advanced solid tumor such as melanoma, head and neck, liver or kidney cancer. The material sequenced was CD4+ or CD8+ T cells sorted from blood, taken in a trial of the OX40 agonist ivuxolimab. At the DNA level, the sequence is TGCGCCAGCAGTAGAGGGTCCACAGATACGCAGTATTTT. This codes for CASSRGSTDTQYF.